This TCR beta chain was captured in a study of cytomegalovirus exposure and HLA in healthy donors. Study-level findings and limits: Segments of the TCR beta V type were, in most cases, productive about 87% or about 30% of the time in an earlier analysis.

V dropped 3 bases and J dropped 5 bases, with 14 bases sitting between them. Germline CDR1 reads SGHNT; CDR2 reads YYREEE (reference sequence). The CDR3 covers 14 residues. To note about this clone: Its target is not known.

The primer mix had 60 Vbeta and 13 Jbeta primers. Measured with immunoSEQ multiplex PCR; TCRdb has only the in-frame clones, and not every one. The sample yields 100,000 to 150,000 clones, around four fifths seen once. The rearrangement uses TRBV5-4 and TRBJ2-5; perhaps TRBD1 as D (6 bases). This TCR was sampled from a woman aged 40 to 55 in good health and CMV-seropositive. The sample consisted of PBMCs. This CDR3 reads CASSSPQGQETQYF. In DNA, the CDR3 is TGTGCCAGCAGCTCCCCACAGGGCCAGGAGACCCAGTACTTC.